These 22 T cell receptor beta chains were all obtained from the same sample, sequenced in a study of radiotherapy plus CTLA-4 blockade in lung cancer. Here immunoSEQ multiplex PCR was the method, and the copy in TCRdb shows in-frame clones only, minus some. Of tens of thousands of clones in the sample, more than 75% were seen once. Sample: peripheral blood, taken from a patient treated with radiotherapy plus ipilimumab. The source is a human donor with non-small cell lung cancer who had a complete response to radiotherapy plus ipilimumab.

The chain links TRBV5-1 to TRBJ2-7, with D maybe TRBD1 (6 bases). Deletions cut 3 bases from V and 3 bases from J, with 16 bases between. The CDR3 is made up of 15 amino acids. Germline loops: CDR1 SGHRS, CDR2 YFSETQ. The CDR3 bases are TGCGCCAGCAGCTCCCACCCGGACAGAATCTACGAGCAGTACTTC. As protein: CASSSHPDRIYEQYF.

The rearrangement uses TRBV30 and TRBJ1-2; tentative D call: TRBD1 (6 bases). Per germline, CDR1 GTSNPN and CDR2 SVGIG (reference sequence). There are 12 residues in the CDR3. Trimming pared 4 bases from V and 6 bases from J, leaving 12 bases between. The CDR3 DNA follows: TGTGCCTGGACGTGGGGGCTGGATGGCTACACCTTC. Protein: CAWTWGLDGYTF.

The chain combines TRBV30 with TRBJ1-2; no firm D call. CDR1 GTSNPN and CDR2 SVGIG come from the germline V gene (reference sequence). Trimming stripped 0 bases from V and 4 bases from J, with 12 bases between. The CDR3 covers 14 residues. CDR3 nucleotide sequence: TGTGCCTGGAGTGTAGGAAACACCCTCTATGGCTACACCTTC. Amino acids: CAWSVGNTLYGYTF.

The CDR3 region is CASSVLRVSSYEQYF. The CDR3 DNA reads TGTGCCAGCAGCGTCCTTAGGGTGAGCTCCTACGAGCAGTACTTC. The chain uses TRBV6-1 and TRBJ2-7; no clear D gene. The CDR3 contains 15 residues. Germline V gene lookup returns CDR1 MNHNS and CDR2 SASEGT. Trimming left V 6 bases short and J 0 bases short, with 15 bases between.

The CDR3 is CASSGRTSGTGELFF. CDR3 sequence (DNA): TGTGCCAGCAGCGGCAGGACTAGCGGGACCGGGGAGCTGTTTTTT. The rearrangement uses TRBV7-2 and TRBJ2-2, with 11 bases identical to TRBD2. Germline trimming cut 5 bases from V and 5 bases from J; bases unmatched to any gene: 4. This CDR3 is 15 amino acids long. CDR1 SGHTA and CDR2 FQGNSA come from the germline V gene. Full variable domain (outside the CDR3, taken from reference TRBV7-2 and TRBJ2-2): GAGVSQSPSNKVTEKGKDVELRCDPISGHTALYWYRQSLGQGLEFLIYFQGNSAPDKSGLPSDRFSAERTGGSVSTLTIQRTQQEDSAVYLCASSGRTSGTGELFFGEGSRLTVL.

The chain is built from TRBV19 and TRBJ1-2; 8 nucleotides agree with TRBD1. This CDR3 is 17 amino acids long. Germline V lookup: CDR1 LNHDA, CDR2 SQIVND (reference sequence). V shed 5 bases and J 4 bases; nucleotides not matched to a gene: 15. The CDR3 DNA reads as TGTGCCAGTAGTGATGACAGGGGAAGTAACTTGCCCTATGGCTACACCTTC. It codes for CASSDDRGSNLPYGYTF.

The gene calls are TRBV11-2 and TRBJ1-2, with D possibly matching TRBD1 (5 bases). Trimming shortened V by 5 bases and J by 2 bases, and 12 bases separated the two germline ends. In germline, CDR1 is SGHAT, CDR2 FQNNGV. This CDR3 is built from 14 residues. CDR3 nucleotides: TGTGCCAGCAGCCGGGACCTCGTAAACTATGGCTACACCTTC. As protein: CASSRDLVNYGYTF.

This clone has more than one count but fewer than ten. The chain has TRBV5-6 and TRBJ2-1; 10 bases align to TRBD2. The CDR3 loop spans 16 amino acids. The germline CDR1 and CDR2 sequences are SGHDT and YYEEEE. V dropped 0 bases and J dropped 9; count of bases not matched to a gene: 9. CDR3: CASSLASGSKLGEQFF. Written as DNA, the CDR3 is TGTGCCAGCAGCTTGGCTAGCGGGAGTAAGTTGGGTGAGCAGTTCTTC.

The sample holds one count of this clone. The chain carries TRBV2 and TRBJ1-6; a possible D gene is TRBD1 (5 bases). The CDR3 has 13 residues. Germline V CDR1 and CDR2: SNHLY, FYNNEI. Trimming left V 4 bases short and J 10 bases short, with 11 bases between. The CDR3 loop reads CASSVREVSPLHF. Here the CDR3 DNA reads TGTGCCAGCAGTGTCAGGGAGGTCTCACCCCTCCACTTT.

The genes are TRBV20-1 and TRBJ1-1, with D unclear. Germline-derived CDR1 and CDR2 are DFQATT and SNEGSKA (reference sequence). The CDR3 length is 11 residues. With 6 bases removed from V and 3 bases from J, the gap between germline ends came to 8 bases. CDR3 sequence: CSAGGYTEAFF. The CDR3 DNA reads TGCAGTGCCGGAGGGTACACTGAAGCTTTCTTT.

The chain recombines TRBV9 with TRBJ1-6; D is ambiguous. The CDR3 has 13 amino acids. Germline V lookup: CDR1 SGDLS, CDR2 YYNGEE. V was pared by 0 bases and J by 7 bases, with 5 bases between. CDR3 in DNA: TGTGCCAGCAGCGTAGAAGTGAATTCACCCCTCCACTTT. Translation gives CASSVEVNSPLHF.

The chain recombines TRBV5-1 with TRBJ1-2; no definite D call. Trimming cost V 7 bases and J 4 bases, with 8 bases left between them. Germline V gene data show CDR1 as SGHRS and CDR2 as YFSETQ. The CDR3 length is 11 residues. The CDR3 DNA sequence: TGCGCCAGCGGCACGGTCTATGGCTACACCTTC. Its protein product is CASGTVYGYTF.

This chain's CDR3 is CASSRTTVPEAFF. The CDR3 nucleotides read TGCGCCAGCAGCCGCACGACAGTCCCTGAAGCTTTCTTT. This chain links TRBV4-1 with TRBJ1-1, with D tentatively TRBD1 (5 bases). Per germline, CDR1 MGHRA and CDR2 YSYEKL. The V gene lost 4 bases and the J gene lost 6 bases, with 12 bases spanning the gap. The CDR3 has 13 residues.

The genes are TRBV11-3 and TRBJ1-5; 10 bases map to TRBD1. Germline V CDR1 and CDR2: SGHNT, YENEEA. V trimming: 5 bases; J trimming: 5 bases; junction bases outside the gene matches: 3. CDR3 length: 14 residues. The CDR3 protein is CASSPGQGDQPQHF. The CDR3 region has the DNA TGTGCCAGCAGCCCTGGACAGGGGGATCAGCCCCAGCATTTT.

Only a few counts were recorded for this clone. This chain uses TRBV9 with TRBJ1-4; 8 positions agree with TRBD1. This CDR3 comprises 15 residues. Germline V gives CDR1 SGDLS, CDR2 YYNGEE. V gave up 6 bases and J gave up 3 bases; unmatched junction bases: 7. CDR3 sequence reads: CASNSGQGSNEKLFF. As DNA, the CDR3 is TGTGCCAGCAACAGCGGACAGGGCTCTAATGAAAAACTGTTTTTT.

The chain uses TRBV27 and TRBJ1-5; no clear D gene. The V end was cut by 5 bases, the J end by 7 bases, with 9 bases between. Germline values: CDR1 MNHEY, CDR2 SMNVEV (reference sequence). This CDR3 spans 12 amino acids. The CDR3 reads CASSGVRQPQHF. The CDR3 DNA reads TGTGCCAGCAGTGGGGTGAGGCAGCCCCAGCATTTT.

The chain uses TRBV4-1 and TRBJ2-1; 10 positions match TRBD2. V gave up 0 bases and J gave up 4 bases; unmatched junction bases: 3. Germline CDR1 reads MGHRA; CDR2 reads YSYEKL. There are 16 residues in the CDR3. CDR3 nucleotides: TGCGCCAGCAGCCAAGAGCGAGCGGGGGGGTACAATGAGCAGTTCTTC. Translation: CASSQERAGGYNEQFF.

The chain employs TRBV5-6 and TRBJ1-4; D is ambiguous. The CDR3 runs to 15 residues. The ends were cut back, 4 bases at V and 4 bases at J, with 14 bases in the middle. Germline assignment: CDR1 SGHDT and CDR2 YYEEEE. CDR3 in DNA: TGTGCCAGCAGCGAAAGCGGGCGGAATAATGAAAAACTGTTTTTT. Protein product: CASSESGRNNEKLFF.

The chain uses TRBV9 and TRBJ2-2; TRBD2 matches 11 bases. CDR1 and CDR2 from the germline V gene are SGDLS and YYNGEE. This CDR3 is built from 19 residues. Trimming at V came to 4 bases and at J to 1 base, leaving 12 bases not matched to a gene. The CDR3 DNA reads TGTGCCAGCAGCACCAAGCCCCTAACTAGCGGGGGGAACACCGGGGAGCTGTTTTTT. Translating it yields CASSTKPLTSGGNTGELFF.

The chain uses TRBV11-2 and TRBJ2-7; 8 nucleotides agree with TRBD2. Trimming at V came to 5 bases and at J to 5 bases, leaving 8 bases not matched to a gene. The CDR3 is 14 residues long. Germline V gene sequence: CDR1 SGHAT, CDR2 FQNNGV. This CDR3 reads CASSHSGRSDEQYV. The DNA for the CDR3 is TGTGCCAGCAGCCACAGCGGGAGAAGCGACGAGCAGTACGTC.

This chain connects TRBV18 to TRBJ2-7; a weak D match, TRBD2 (6 bases). CDR1 KGHSH and CDR2 LQKENI come from the germline V gene. There are 13 residues in the CDR3. V lost 2 bases and J 6 bases, leaving 11 bases between the germline ends. CDR3 residues: CASSPSGTGEQYV. The CDR3, as DNA: TGTGCCAGCTCACCATCAGGGACTGGCGAGCAGTACGTC.

The CDR3 sequence: CASSPFTGKTEAFF. In nucleotides, the CDR3 is TGTGCCAGCTCGCCATTTACAGGGAAAACTGAAGCTTTCTTT. The chain employs TRBV18 and TRBJ1-1; tentative D call: TRBD1 (6 bases). The CDR3 length is 14 residues. Germline values: CDR1 KGHSH, CDR2 LQKENI. Trimming removed 6 bases from V and 5 bases from J, with 16 bases in between.